The 3 T cell receptor beta chains given below trace back to one sample, sequenced in a study of cytomegalovirus exposure and HLA in healthy donors. PCR was performed using 60 Vbeta and 13 Jbeta primers. Assay: immunoSEQ multiplex PCR; the TCRdb copy retains only in-frame clones and omits some. This sample has around 230,000 clones, with 82% found just once. Material for sequencing was PBMCs. The receptor source for this set is a man between 35 and 55 years old in good health and CMV-seropositive.

In DNA form, the CDR3 reads TGCAGTGCTAGACAGGGGCCCGAGCAGTACTTC. This codes for CSARQGPEQYF. The J gene is TRBJ2-7, the V gene TRBV20-1, with TRBD1 as a possible D gene (6 bases). Trimming shortened V by 2 bases and J by 6 bases, and 8 bases separated the two germline ends. Germline loops: CDR1 DFQATT, CDR2 SNEGSKA (reference sequence). The CDR3 is 11 residues long.

The chain is built from TRBV27 and TRBJ1-2, with no clear D. Trimming pared 2 bases from V and 3 bases from J, leaving 7 bases between. Germline V CDR1 and CDR2: MNHEY, SMNVEV (reference sequence). The CDR3 has 13 amino acids. The chain's CDR3 is CASSLARHYGYTF. The CDR3 bases are TGTGCCAGCAGTTTAGCGAGGCACTATGGCTACACCTTC.

V gene TRBV6-4 combines with J gene TRBJ2-1; 9 nucleotides agree with TRBD2. Unmatched junction bases numbered 7, after V lost 2 bases and J lost 8 bases. CDR1 is MRHNA and CDR2 is SNTAGT in the germline V gene. CDR3 size: 15 residues. CDR3 DNA sequence: TGTGCCAGCAGTGACGAGGCTAGCGGGGACGATGAGCAGTTCTTC. Amino acid sequence: CASSDEASGDDEQFF.